These 25 T cell receptor beta chains share one sample of origin, sequenced in a study of T-cell reconstitution after alpha-beta-depleted transplantation in children. TCRbeta library construction was performed incorporating unique molecular identifiers. TCRdb re-called the PCR reads through MiXCR, storing one row per CDR3 protein. The sample holds about 580,000 distinct CDR3 sequences, about 21% seen once. This specimen consisted of PBMCs, mostly from graft donor cells, obtained 360 days after TCRalphabeta/CD19-depleted stem cell transplant. These receptors were taken from a boy in the first two years of life who had a stem cell transplant for acute myeloid leukemia, so the T cells may come from the graft donor.

This sequence joins TRBV10-3 and TRBJ1-6, with D perhaps matching TRBD1 (6 bases). V lost 8 bases to trimming and J lost 5 bases, with 10 bases between them. The CDR3 covers 13 residues. CDR1 is ENHRY and CDR2 is SYGVKD in the germline V gene. For the CDR3, the DNA is TGTGCCATCGGCCAGGGGCATAATTCACCCCTCCACTTT. This sequence encodes CAIGQGHNSPLHF.

This clonotype showed up many times. This sequence joins TRBV7-9 and TRBJ2-7; no clear D gene. Trimming removed 1 base from V and 5 bases from J, with 9 bases in between. The CDR3 length is 13 residues. Germline V CDR1 and CDR2: SEHNR, FQNEAQ (reference sequence). The CDR3 reads CASSLGAVNEQYF. In DNA, the CDR3 is TGTGCCAGCAGCTTAGGCGCGGTCAACGAGCAGTACTTC.

Only a few counts were recorded for this clonotype. The rearrangement links TRBV4-2 to TRBJ1-4, with 8 bases fitting TRBD1. Per the germline V gene, CDR1 is LGHNA and CDR2 is YNFKEQ. V lost 5 bases and J lost 12; bases outside the gene matches: 14. The CDR3 contains 15 residues. The DNA of the CDR3 is TGTGCCAGCAGCTCCGGACAGGGCTGGTCGGTGGAACTGTTTTTT. It encodes CASSSGQGWSVELFF.

The rearrangement links TRBV20-1 to TRBJ2-7; 12 nucleotides line up with TRBD1. Germline V lookup: CDR1 DFQATT, CDR2 SNEGSKA (reference sequence). This CDR3 is built from 15 residues. The ends lost 0 bases at V and 5 bases at J; junction bases unmatched: 5. CDR3 sequence reads: CSARDAGTGGHEQYF. DNA for the CDR3: TGCAGTGCTAGAGATGCAGGGACAGGGGGCCACGAGCAGTACTTC.

In this sample, this clonotype turned up many times. V gene TRBV20-1 combines with J gene TRBJ2-7, with D possibly TRBD1 on 6 matching bases. Germline-derived CDR1 and CDR2 are DFQATT and SNEGSKA (reference sequence). The V end lost 0 bases, the J end lost 0 bases, and 9 bases lay between the germline ends. The length of the CDR3 is 14 residues. In DNA form, the CDR3 reads TGCAGTGCTAGAGAGAGGACAGCCTCCTACGAGCAGTACTTC. It specifies CSARERTASYEQYF.

This clonotype was counted between two and nine times. The rearrangement links TRBV7-9 to TRBJ2-3; the D gene is possibly TRBD2 (5 bases). The V gene's germline CDR1 is SEHNR and CDR2 FQNEAQ (reference sequence). The V end lost 2 bases, the J end lost 3 bases, and 12 bases lay between the germline ends. The CDR3 is made up of 15 amino acids. CDR3 bases: TGTGCCAGCAGCTTACGAGGGCCCGCGACAGATACGCAGTATTTT. Residues: CASSLRGPATDTQYF.

The chain is built from TRBV7-2 and TRBJ2-1; 9 bases are a match to TRBD1. The germline gives CDR1 SGHTA, CDR2 FQGNSA. This CDR3 contains 13 residues. V was clipped by 6 bases and J by 6 bases; unmatched bases: 3. The CDR3 DNA reads as TGTGCCAGCAGAGGGACAGGGCCCAATGAGCAGTTCTTC. Its protein product is CASRGTGPNEQFF. The full variable domain, completed using reference TRBV7-2 and TRBJ2-1, is GAGVSQSPSNKVTEKGKDVELRCDPISGHTALYWYRQSLGQGLEFLIYFQGNSAPDKSGLPSDRFSAERTGGSVSTLTIQRTQQEDSAVYLCASRGTGPNEQFFGPGTRLTVL.

This clonotype was seen at least ten times. J is TRBJ1-3 and V is TRBV15; no definite D call. The germline V gene encodes CDR1 LNHNV and CDR2 YYDKDF (reference sequence). The CDR3 runs 15 residues. Trimming left V 5 bases short and J 0 bases short, with 11 bases between. CDR3 amino acids: CATSGAVNSGNTIYF. In nucleotides, the CDR3 is TGTGCCACCAGCGGCGCAGTAAACTCTGGAAACACCATATATTTT.

The rearrangement links TRBV27 to TRBJ2-1; 13 bases are a match to TRBD2. Germline CDR1 reads MNHEY; CDR2 reads SMNVEV (reference sequence). J gave up 5 bases and V 4 bases, and 5 bases lay outside the gene matches. This CDR3 comprises 16 residues. The DNA for the CDR3 is TGTGCCAGCAGTTCCTACACTAGCGGGGGGGACAATGAGCAGTTCTTC. It is translated as CASSSYTSGGDNEQFF.

The chain is built from TRBV20-1 and TRBJ1-2, with 8 bases that match TRBD1. The V and J ends lost 5 bases and 7 bases, in that order; junction bases with no gene match: 9. Germline V gene sequence: CDR1 DFQATT, CDR2 SNEGSKA (reference sequence). The CDR3 has 13 amino acids. DNA of the CDR3: TGCAGTGCTTGGGGGCAGGGGGCAGGTGGCTACACCTTC. Protein sequence: CSAWGQGAGGYTF.

The chain couples TRBV11-2 to TRBJ2-7; TRBD1 matches at 10 bases. This CDR3 spans 21 amino acids. The germline V gene encodes CDR1 SGHAT and CDR2 FQNNGV. Trimming at V came to 2 bases and at J to 3 bases, leaving 22 bases not matched to a gene. In DNA form, the CDR3 reads TGTGCCAGCAGCTTACCTATCCTTAGGGGGACAGGGGCCCTAGGGTTCTACGAGCAGTACTTC. Protein product: CASSLPILRGTGALGFYEQYF.

At least ten counts were recorded for this clonotype. The chain is built from TRBV20-1 and TRBJ1-6, with TRBD1 matching over 9 bases. J was trimmed by 3 bases and V by 3 bases; bases with no gene match: 9. Germline CDR1 reads DFQATT; CDR2 reads SNEGSKA (reference sequence). The CDR3 is made up of 17 amino acids. The CDR3 coding sequence is TGCAGTGCTAGGCCCCGGGACAGGGAGCTCTATAATTCACCCCTCCACTTT. This translates into CSARPRDRELYNSPLHF.

At least ten counts were recorded for this clonotype. The DNA of the CDR3 is TGTGCCACCAGTCCGGGACAGGGCGGAGAGACCCAGTACTTC. Its translation: CATSPGQGGETQYF. This chain joins TRBV24-1 and TRBJ2-5; 9 bases are a match to TRBD1. The CDR3 totals 14 residues. Per germline, CDR1 KGHDR and CDR2 SFDVKD. Trimming removed 6 bases from V and 4 bases from J; junction bases left unmatched: 5.

This clonotype was seen at least ten times. This CDR3 is CSVMDRGLEAFF. CDR3 DNA: TGCAGCGTTATGGACAGGGGCCTTGAAGCTTTCTTT. The chain recombines TRBV29-1 with TRBJ1-1, with 9 bases identical to TRBD1. CDR3 length: 12 amino acids. Looked up from germline, CDR1 is SQVTM and CDR2 is ANQGSEA. Trimming at V came to 5 bases and at J to 7 bases, leaving 5 bases not matched to a gene.

At least ten counts were recorded for this clonotype. The V gene is TRBV2, the J gene TRBJ2-3; D may match TRBD1 or TRBD2 (5 bases each). The CDR3 totals 13 residues. CDR1 and CDR2 from the germline V gene are SNHLY and FYNNEI. V lost 7 bases and J lost 2, with 10 bases in between. CDR3 in DNA: TGTGCCAGCAATCCGGGGCTCACAGATACGCAGTATTTT. This gives the protein CASNPGLTDTQYF.

This clonotype was detected only a few times. This chain connects TRBV29-1 to TRBJ2-7; 14 nucleotides agree with TRBD2. CDR1 is SQVTM and CDR2 is ANQGSEA in the germline V gene. This CDR3 region has 15 residues. V shed 5 bases, J shed 1 base, and the junction held 4 bases outside the gene matches. CDR3: CSVRGLAGDSYEQYF. The CDR3 DNA reads as TGCAGCGTTAGGGGACTAGCGGGGGATTCCTACGAGCAGTACTTC.

In its sample, this clonotype was seen once. The chain carries TRBV20-1 and TRBJ2-7; 12 bases match TRBD1. V lost 5 bases, J lost 7 bases, and 12 bases stayed unmatched. The germline gives CDR1 DFQATT, CDR2 SNEGSKA (reference sequence). This CDR3 is built from 15 residues. CDR3 coding DNA: TGCAGTGCTGTAACCGGGACAGGGGGCCGGGGGGAGCAGTACTTC. Residues: CSAVTGTGGRGEQYF.

This clonotype was seen ten or more times. The rearrangement links TRBV5-1 to TRBJ2-1, with 11 bases matching TRBD2. V lost 3 bases to trimming and J lost 1 base; unmatched junction nucleotides: 9. The CDR3 sequence is 18 residues long. Per the germline V gene, CDR1 is SGHRS and CDR2 is YFSETQ. In DNA, the CDR3 is TGCGCCAGCAGCTCCCAATCAGCTAGCGGGGGGTCCTACAATGAGCAGTTCTTC. Its translation: CASSSQSASGGSYNEQFF. The full variable domain, rest sourced from reference TRBV5-1 and TRBJ2-1, is KAGVTQTPRYLIKTRGQQVTLSCSPISGHRSVSWYQQTPGQGLQFLFEYFSETQRNKGNFPGRFSGRQFSNSRSEMNVSTLELGDSALYLCASSSQSASGGSYNEQFFGPGTRLTVL.

The sample holds a few counts of this clonotype. The V and J genes are TRBV20-1 and TRBJ2-1; TRBD2 matches 9 bases. Unmatched junction bases numbered 9, after V lost 6 bases and J lost 9 bases. Germline V gene sequence: CDR1 DFQATT, CDR2 SNEGSKA (reference sequence). The CDR3 has 13 residues. CDR3 protein: CSAKRGALSEQFF. CDR3 nucleotide sequence: TGCAGTGCCAAGCGGGGGGCACTAAGTGAGCAGTTCTTC.

This clonotype was recorded many times. The V gene is TRBV7-2, the J gene TRBJ2-1; D possibly matches TRBD1 or TRBD2 (6 bases each). CDR1 SGHTA and CDR2 FQGNSA come from the germline V gene. The CDR3 runs to 13 residues. V was shortened by 5 bases and J by 9 bases, with 14 bases between the two germline ends. The CDR3 sequence is CASSPGGRREQFF. The CDR3 coding sequence is TGTGCCAGCAGCCCTGGGGGGCGGCGTGAGCAGTTCTTC. Looking up the rest from reference TRBV7-2 and TRBJ2-1 gives the full variable domain: GAGVSQSPSNKVTEKGKDVELRCDPISGHTALYWYRQSLGQGLEFLIYFQGNSAPDKSGLPSDRFSAERTGGSVSTLTIQRTQQEDSAVYLCASSPGGRREQFFGPGTRLTVL.

The rearrangement uses TRBV5-1 and TRBJ1-1; possible D gene TRBD1, 5 bases. Germline V gene lookup returns CDR1 SGHRS and CDR2 YFSETQ. V was shortened by 1 base and J by 1 base, with 11 bases between the two germline ends. The CDR3 totals 15 residues. The CDR3 nucleotides are TGCGCCAGCAGCTTGAATTGGGGCACGAACACTGAAGCTTTCTTT. It specifies CASSLNWGTNTEAFF.

This clonotype has just one count. This sequence joins TRBV16 and TRBJ1-6; the D is unclear. Between the trimmed V and J ends, which lost 4 bases and 6 bases, there was a span of 16 bases. The CDR3 runs 16 residues. Germline V lookup: CDR1 KGHSY, CDR2 FQNENV. The CDR3 DNA reads TGTGCCAGCAGCCGGCAGGCCCAATTTGCTAATTCACCCCTCCACTTT. This sequence encodes CASSRQAQFANSPLHF.

The chain carries TRBV27 and TRBJ1-2; D gene uncertain. V shed 5 bases and J shed 4 bases, with 17 bases lying between them. The CDR3 runs 15 residues. CDR1 and CDR2 from the germline V gene are MNHEY and SMNVEV (reference sequence). Here the CDR3 reads CASSPTGSPTYGYTF. CDR3 DNA: TGTGCCAGCAGTCCGACCGGGTCCCCGACCTATGGCTACACCTTC.

This clonotype appeared many times. V is TRBV15 and J is TRBJ2-5; D gene unclear. The germline V and J ends were trimmed by 0 bases and 5 bases, with 10 bases remaining between them. The CDR3 length is 14 residues. Germline loops: CDR1 LNHNV, CDR2 YYDKDF (reference sequence). CDR3 in amino acids: CATSRDRKGETQYF. The CDR3 nucleotides read TGTGCCACCAGCAGAGATAGGAAAGGCGAGACCCAGTACTTC. Together with reference TRBV15 and TRBJ2-5, the CDR3 gives the full variable domain: DAMVIQNPRYQVTQFGKPVTLSCSQTLNHNVMYWYQQKSSQAPKLLFHYYDKDFNNEADTPDNFQSRRPNTSFCFLDIRSPGLGDTAMYLCATSRDRKGETQYFGPGTRLLVL.

Only a few counts were recorded for this clonotype. The genes are TRBV6-5 and TRBJ2-7, with D maybe TRBD1 (5 bases). V was shortened by 0 bases and J by 5 bases, with 11 bases between the two germline ends. Germline-derived CDR1 and CDR2 are MNHEY and SVGAGI. The CDR3 sequence is 14 residues long. The CDR3 DNA follows: TGTGCCAGCAGTTACTCCGACAGAGGTCACGAGCAGTACTTC. Translating gives CASSYSDRGHEQYF.